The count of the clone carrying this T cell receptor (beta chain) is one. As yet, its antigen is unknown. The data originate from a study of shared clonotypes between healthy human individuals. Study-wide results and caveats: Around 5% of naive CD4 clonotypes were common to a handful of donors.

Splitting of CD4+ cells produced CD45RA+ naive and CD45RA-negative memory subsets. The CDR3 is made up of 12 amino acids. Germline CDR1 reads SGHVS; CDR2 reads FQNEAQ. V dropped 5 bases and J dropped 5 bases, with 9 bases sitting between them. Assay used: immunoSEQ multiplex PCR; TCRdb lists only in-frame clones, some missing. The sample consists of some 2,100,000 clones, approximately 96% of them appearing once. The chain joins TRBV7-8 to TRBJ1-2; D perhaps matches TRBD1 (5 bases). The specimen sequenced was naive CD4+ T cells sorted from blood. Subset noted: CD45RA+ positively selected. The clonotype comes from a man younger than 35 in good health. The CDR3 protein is CASSTGTYGYTF. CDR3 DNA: TGTGCCAGCAGCACCGGGACTTATGGCTACACCTTC.